What follows describes a single T cell receptor (beta chain). This sample is drawn from a study of blood T cell repertoires in COVID-19. Assay used: immunoSEQ multiplex PCR; TCRdb lists only in-frame clones, some missing. This table has some 300,000 clones, 90% appearing once. Germline loops: CDR1 LNHNV, CDR2 YYDKDF (reference sequence). The CDR3 totals 15 residues. Trimming removed 5 bases at V and 3 bases at J, with 17 bases between. Specimen: PBMCs or T cells enriched from blood (not recorded which). The chain is built from TRBV15 and TRBJ2-7; a weak D match, TRBD2 (7 bases). The origin of this receptor is a woman aged 18-29 years with acute COVID-19. CDR3 coding DNA: TGTGCCACCAGCGTGAGAGGGAGGGGGATCTACGAGCAGTACTTC. It yields the protein CATSVRGRGIYEQYF.